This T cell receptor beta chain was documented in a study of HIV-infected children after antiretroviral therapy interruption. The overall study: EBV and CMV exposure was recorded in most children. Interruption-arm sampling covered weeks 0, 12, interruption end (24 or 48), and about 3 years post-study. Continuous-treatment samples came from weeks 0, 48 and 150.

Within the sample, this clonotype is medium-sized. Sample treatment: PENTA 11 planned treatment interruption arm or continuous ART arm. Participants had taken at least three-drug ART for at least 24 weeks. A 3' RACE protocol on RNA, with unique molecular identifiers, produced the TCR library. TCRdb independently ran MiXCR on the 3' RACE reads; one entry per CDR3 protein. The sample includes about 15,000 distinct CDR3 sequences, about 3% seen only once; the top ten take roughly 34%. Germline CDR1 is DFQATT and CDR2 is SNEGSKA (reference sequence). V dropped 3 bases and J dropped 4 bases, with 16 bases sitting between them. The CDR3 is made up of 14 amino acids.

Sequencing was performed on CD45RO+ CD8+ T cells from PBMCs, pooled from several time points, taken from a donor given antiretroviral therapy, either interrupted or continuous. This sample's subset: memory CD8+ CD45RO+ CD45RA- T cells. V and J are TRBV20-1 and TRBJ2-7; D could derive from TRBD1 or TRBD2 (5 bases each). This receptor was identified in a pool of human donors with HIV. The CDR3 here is CSARVGREPYEQYF. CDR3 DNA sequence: TGCAGTGCTAGGGTGGGCAGGGAGCCTTACGAGCAGTACTTC.